This TCR beta chain was sequenced for a study of cytomegalovirus exposure and HLA in healthy donors. Germline CDR1 is KGHSH and CDR2 is LQKENI. The length of the CDR3 is 17 residues. The V and J ends lost 0 bases and 1 base respectively, with 15 bases between them. PCR employed 60 Vbeta and 13 Jbeta primers. Here immunoSEQ multiplex PCR was the method, and the copy in TCRdb shows in-frame clones only, minus some. The sample carries some 200,000 clones, over 60% recorded once. The receptor was isolated from a man aged 18 to 29 in good health and CMV-seronegative. The chain has TRBV18 and TRBJ1-1; D is uncertain. The sequenced sample consisted of PBMCs. CDR3 nucleotides: TGTGCCAGCTCACCACCCAACGCGCAGGCTCCGAACACTGAAGCTTTCTTT. Encoded protein: CASSPPNAQAPNTEAFF. The full variable domain, rest sourced from reference TRBV18 and TRBJ1-1, is NAGVMQNPRHLVRRRGQEARLRCSPMKGHSHVYWYRQLPEEGLKFMVYLQKENIIDESGMPKERFSAEFPKEGPSILRIQQVVRGDSAAYFCASSPPNAQAPNTEAFFGQGTRLTVV.